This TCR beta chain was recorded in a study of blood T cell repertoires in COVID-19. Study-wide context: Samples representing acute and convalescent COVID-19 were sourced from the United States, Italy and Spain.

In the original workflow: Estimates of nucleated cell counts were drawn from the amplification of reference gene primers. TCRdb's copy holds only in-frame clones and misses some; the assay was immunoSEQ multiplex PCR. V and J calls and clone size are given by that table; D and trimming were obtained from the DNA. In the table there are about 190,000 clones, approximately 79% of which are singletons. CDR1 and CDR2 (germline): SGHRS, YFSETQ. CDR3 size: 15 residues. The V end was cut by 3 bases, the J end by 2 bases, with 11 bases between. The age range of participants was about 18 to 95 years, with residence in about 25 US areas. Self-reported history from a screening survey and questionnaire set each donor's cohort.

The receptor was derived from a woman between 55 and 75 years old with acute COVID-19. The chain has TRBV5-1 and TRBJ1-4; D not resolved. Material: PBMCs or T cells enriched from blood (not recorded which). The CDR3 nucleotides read TGCGCCAGCAGCTCGCCGGGAGGGACTAATGAAAAACTGTTTTTT. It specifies CASSSPGGTNEKLFF.